Only a few counts were recorded for the clone carrying this TCR beta chain. The data were taken from a study of T-cell memory formation after mild COVID-19. There are 14 residues in the CDR3. From germline, CDR1 is MNHEY and CDR2 SVGEGT. J lost 5 bases, V lost 6 bases, and 5 bases had no gene match. A single record per CDR3 protein comes from TCRdb applying MiXCR to the 5' RACE reads. Of about 320,000 distinct CDR3 sequences in the sample, about 13% were seen once. The source is a man aged 18-30 years who had mild COVID-19 (a few samples of this study predate the infection). Cell type and time point are not known. The specimen sequenced was PBMCs or a T cell subset sorted from them (not recorded which). The chain uses TRBV6-2 or TRBV6-3 and TRBJ2-4, with 9 bases matching TRBD1. For the CDR3, the DNA is TGTGCCAGCAGCTCTGGGGACAGGGAAAACATTCAGTACTTC. Translating it yields CASSSGDRENIQYF.